Listed below are T cell receptor beta chains from one sample, sequenced in a study of shared clonotypes between healthy human individuals. Generated by immunoSEQ multiplex PCR, the TCRdb table keeps only in-frame clones and is missing some. Here the sample spans more than 2 million clones, roughly 94% being singletons. Sequenced material: naive CD4+ T cells sorted from blood. Receptor source: a man younger than 35 in good health. The CDR3 runs from the conserved cysteine through the conserved F or W. D genes are given only for firm matches. Size is stated for part of the rows, as once, few or many counts, or as a class when the clone is expanded.

cdr3_aa cdr3_nt clone_size v_call d_call cdr3_length j_call
CASSLRSLAYEQYF TGTGCCAGCAGTCTCCGATCCCTGGCCTACGAGCAGTACTTC NA TRBV7-2 NA 14 TRBJ2-7
CASSPPGQGYNEQFF TGTGCCAGCAGCCCACCCGGACAGGGATACAATGAGCAGTTCTTC NA TRBV11-3 TRBD1 15 TRBJ2-1
CASSPRQGSPYEQYF TGTGCCAGTAGTCCCAGGCAGGGATCCCCCTACGAGCAGTACTTC NA TRBV19 NA 15 TRBJ2-7
CAISEVPWNAYTF TGTGCCATCAGTGAGGTTCCATGGAATGCCTACACCTTC NA TRBV10-3 NA 13 TRBJ1-2
CAWSGTGGIGELFF TGTGCCTGGAGCGGGACAGGGGGCATCGGGGAGCTGTTTTTT NA TRBV30 TRBD1 14 TRBJ2-2
CATSLTGNYEQYF TGTGCCACCAGCCTGACAGGGAACTACGAGCAGTACTTC once TRBV15 TRBD1 13 TRBJ2-7
CASSATSTDTQYF TGTGCCAGCAGTGCTACTAGCACAGATACGCAGTATTTT NA TRBV6-4 NA 13 TRBJ2-3
CASRPTGADEKLFF TGTGCCAGCAGACCTACAGGGGCTGATGAAAAACTGTTTTTT NA TRBV7-2 TRBD1 14 TRBJ1-4
CASSEGGLYNSPLHF TGTGCCAGCAGTGAAGGGGGTCTTTATAATTCACCCCTCCACTTT NA TRBV6-1 NA 15 TRBJ1-6
CAWSSGRNQPQHF TGTGCCTGGAGTTCAGGTCGGAATCAGCCCCAGCATTTT NA TRBV30 NA 13 TRBJ1-5
CASSIGLEQPHGYTF TGTGCCAGTAGTATTGGATTGGAGCAGCCCCACGGCTACACCTTC NA TRBV19 NA 15 TRBJ1-2
CASLRLQNTEAFF TGTGCCAGCTTGAGGCTCCAGAACACTGAAGCTTTCTTT NA TRBV2 NA 13 TRBJ1-1
CASGPGTSGRKVEQFF TGTGCTAGTGGTCCCGGGACTAGCGGGAGAAAGGTGGAGCAGTTCTTC NA TRBV12-5 TRBD2 16 TRBJ2-1
CASSQVTGSGMANEKLFF TGCGCCAGCAGCCAGGTGACAGGGTCGGGTATGGCGAATGAAAAACTGTTTTTT NA TRBV4-3 TRBD1 18 TRBJ1-4
CASSNLAGVNTGELFF TGTGCCAGCAGCAACCTAGCGGGGGTGAACACCGGGGAGCTGTTTTTT NA TRBV4-2 TRBD2 16 TRBJ2-2
CASGQETQYF TGTGCCAGCGGACAAGAGACCCAGTACTTC once TRBV6-5 NA 10 TRBJ2-5
CASSFLSHNEQFF TGCGCCAGCAGCTTTCTCTCGCACAATGAGCAGTTCTTC NA TRBV5-1 NA 13 TRBJ2-1
CAKGDRWIRGQQETQYF TGTGCCAAGGGTGACAGGTGGATTAGAGGGCAACAAGAGACCCAGTACTTC NA TRBV21-1 NA 17 TRBJ2-5
CASSLFNEQFF TGTGCCAGCAGTTTATTTAATGAGCAGTTCTTC NA TRBV28 NA 11 TRBJ2-1
CAISEVGANYGYTF TGTGCCATCAGTGAGGTGGGGGCCAACTATGGCTACACCTTC NA TRBV10-3 NA 14 TRBJ1-2
CASDLLGVEQFF TGTGCCAGCGACCTCCTGGGGGTTGAGCAGTTCTTC NA TRBV7-9 NA 12 TRBJ2-1
CASSYRPSYGYTF TGTGCCAGCAGTTACAGACCGAGCTATGGCTACACCTTC NA TRBV6-6 NA 13 TRBJ1-2
CASSEPRGGETQYF TGTGCCAGCAGTGAACCCCGGGGGGGCGAGACCCAGTACTTC NA TRBV25-1 TRBD2 14 TRBJ2-5
CASSQTLAGGSYEQYF TGCGCCAGCAGCCAAACCCTAGCGGGGGGGTCCTACGAGCAGTACTTC NA TRBV4-3 TRBD2 16 TRBJ2-7
CASSQASGDGFTDTQYF TGCGCCAGCAGCCAAGCTAGCGGGGATGGGTTCACAGATACGCAGTATTTT once TRBV4-1 TRBD2 17 TRBJ2-3
CASSPNDRGNSPLHF TGCGCCAGCAGCCCTAATGACAGGGGGAATTCACCCCTCCACTTT NA TRBV5-1 TRBD1 15 TRBJ1-6
CASSVGKVFSSYNEQFF TGTGCCAGCAGCGTCGGTAAGGTTTTTAGCTCCTACAATGAGCAGTTCTTC NA TRBV9 NA 17 TRBJ2-1
CASSPRRQPQHF TGTGCCAGTTCCCCTCGCAGACAGCCCCAGCATTTT few TRBV5-3 NA 12 TRBJ1-5
CASSLVVGVKETQYF TGTGCCAGCAGCTTAGTAGTGGGGGTGAAAGAGACCCAGTACTTC NA TRBV7-2 NA 15 TRBJ2-5
CASSLGLGLFSYEQYF TGTGCCAGCAGCTTAGGGTTGGGACTATTCTCCTACGAGCAGTACTTC NA TRBV7-2 TRBD2 16 TRBJ2-7
CASTSQSANTGELFF TGTGCCAGCACCTCCCAGTCTGCGAACACCGGGGAGCTGTTTTTT NA TRBV2 NA 15 TRBJ2-2
CASSLESLAEETQYF TGTGCCAGCAGCTTAGAGAGCCTAGCGGAAGAGACCCAGTACTTC NA TRBV7-2 TRBD2 15 TRBJ2-5
CASSRTDQTQYF TGTGCCAGTAGTCGGACAGATCAGACCCAGTACTTC NA TRBV19 NA 12 TRBJ2-5
CASSPGERNTEAFF TGTGCCAGCAGCCCGGGGGAGAGGAACACTGAAGCTTTCTTT NA TRBV5-4 NA 14 TRBJ1-1
CAWSVRASTNEKLFF TGTGCCTGGAGTGTACGGGCCTCAACTAATGAAAAACTGTTTTTT NA TRBV30 NA 15 TRBJ1-4
CASSQTSGLDYEQYF TGCGCCAGCAGCCAAACTAGCGGGCTTGACTACGAGCAGTACTTC NA TRBV4-1 TRBD2 15 TRBJ2-7
CASSRDPDRVSYGYTF TGTGCCAGCAGCCGCGACCCGGACAGGGTGAGCTATGGCTACACCTTC once TRBV5-8 TRBD1 16 TRBJ1-2
CASRGSRNKETQYF TGTGCCAGTCGGGGTAGCAGGAATAAAGAGACCCAGTACTTC NA TRBV6-5 NA 14 TRBJ2-5
CASSPGTPLRFEPQHF TGTGCCAGCTCACCGGGGACACCCCTTCGTTTTGAGCCCCAGCATTTT NA TRBV18 NA 16 TRBJ1-5
CASSQGAYSNQPQHF TGTGCCAGCAGTCAGGGGGCTTATAGCAATCAGCCCCAGCATTTT NA TRBV6-5 TRBD1 15 TRBJ1-5
CASSSPIAGGEETQYF TGTGCCAGCAGTTCCCCTATAGCGGGGGGTGAGGAGACCCAGTACTTC NA TRBV28 TRBD2 16 TRBJ2-5
CASSEAAWAVQETQYF TGTGCCAGCAGTGAAGCGGCTTGGGCCGTCCAAGAGACCCAGTACTTC NA TRBV6-1 NA 16 TRBJ2-5
CASSLEGARVYEQYF TGTGCCAGCAGCTTAGAGGGGGCACGTGTGTACGAGCAGTACTTC NA TRBV11-3 NA 15 TRBJ2-7
CSVEKGGADTQYF TGCAGCGTTGAAAAGGGGGGGGCAGATACGCAGTATTTT NA TRBV29-1 NA 13 TRBJ2-3
CASSLMGMTNEKLFF TGCGCCAGCAGCTTGATGGGGATGACTAATGAAAAACTGTTTTTT NA TRBV5-1 NA 15 TRBJ1-4
CASSLVGLAGGEGEQYF TGTGCCAGCAGCTTAGTGGGACTAGCGGGAGGGGAGGGCGAGCAGTACTTC NA TRBV7-2 TRBD2 17 TRBJ2-7
CASSLIRTNSGNTIYF TGTGCCAGCAGCTTAATTCGGACGAACTCTGGAAACACCATATATTTT NA TRBV7-2 NA 16 TRBJ1-3
CASSQEGRLAGLDEQYF TGCGCCAGCAGCCAAGAGGGAAGACTAGCGGGACTCGACGAGCAGTACTTC NA TRBV4-3 TRBD2 17 TRBJ2-7
CASSLVWDGRMETQYF TGTGCCAGCAGCTTAGTATGGGACGGCCGCATGGAGACCCAGTACTTC NA TRBV7-9 NA 16 TRBJ2-5
CASSALAGEQFF TGTGCCAGCAGTGCACTAGCGGGGGAGCAGTTCTTC NA TRBV2 TRBD2 12 TRBJ2-1
CASSLGDSPYEQYF TGCGCCAGCAGCTTGGGGGACAGTCCCTACGAGCAGTACTTC NA TRBV5-1 TRBD1 14 TRBJ2-7
CASSFPGNGYTF TGTGCCAGCAGTTTCCCGGGGAATGGCTACACCTTC NA TRBV28 NA 12 TRBJ1-2
CASGASLGGYTF TGTGCCAGCGGGGCGAGCCTGGGAGGCTACACCTTC NA TRBV6-1 NA 12 TRBJ1-2